This T cell receptor beta chain originates from a study of T cell clones after liver transplantation. Study-wide background: Liver transplant recipients had immunosuppression withdrawal attempted within 2 years. General study points: Post-transplant, graft-donor-reactive CD4 TCRbeta sequences in blood dropped significantly in most of the 8 subjects. In a couple of subjects, few donor cells limited the measurable donor-reactive repertoire.

On this clone itself: What it recognizes is unknown.

The repertoire was sequenced with immunoSEQ multiplex PCR; TCRdb's copy has only in-frame clones and lacks some. Here the sample spans tens of thousands of clones, roughly 92% being singletons. The germline CDR1 and CDR2 sequences are SGDLS and YYNGEE. This CDR3 is built from 14 residues. V was pared by 0 bases and J by 6 bases, with 3 bases of the junction left unmatched. The material sequenced was CD4+ T cells from blood, taken about 26 months after liver transplant. The TCR was taken from a human patient who received a liver transplant. Some of the T cells might come from the graft donor. V is TRBV9 and J is TRBJ2-3; TRBD2 matches 8 bases. Written as DNA, the CDR3 is TGTGCCAGCAGCGTAGTTAGCGGGACGGATACGCAGTATTTT. Protein sequence: CASSVVSGTDTQYF. The entire variable domain, with the rest obtained from reference TRBV9 and TRBJ2-3, is as follows: DSGVTQTPKHLITATGQRVTLRCSPRSGDLSVYWYQQSLDQGLQFLIQYYNGEERAKGNILERFSAQQFPDLHSELNLSSLELGDSALYFCASSVVSGTDTQYFGPGTRLTVL.